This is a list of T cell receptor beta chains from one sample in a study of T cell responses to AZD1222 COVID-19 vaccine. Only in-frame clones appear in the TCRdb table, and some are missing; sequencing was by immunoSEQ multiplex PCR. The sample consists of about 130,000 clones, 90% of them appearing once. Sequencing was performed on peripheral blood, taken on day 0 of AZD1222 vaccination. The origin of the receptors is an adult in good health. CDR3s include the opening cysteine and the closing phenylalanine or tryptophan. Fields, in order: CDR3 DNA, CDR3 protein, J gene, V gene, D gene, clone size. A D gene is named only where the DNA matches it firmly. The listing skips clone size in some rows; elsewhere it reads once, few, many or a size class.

cdr3_nt: TGTGCCAGCAGTTACTCGGACAGCCGGTCCGAGCAGTACTTC; cdr3_aa: CASSYSDSRSEQYF; j_call: TRBJ2-7; v_call: TRBV6-2/TRBV6-3; d_call: .; clone_size: .
cdr3_nt: TGTGCCAGCAGCTTCAAGGTGAGGACCTCTGGGGCCAACGTCCTGACTTTC; cdr3_aa: CASSFKVRTSGANVLTF; j_call: TRBJ2-6; v_call: TRBV5-4; d_call: .; clone_size: .
cdr3_nt: TGCGCCAGCAGCTCGGACAGGGGGCTGTACGAGCAGTACTTC; cdr3_aa: CASSSDRGLYEQYF; j_call: TRBJ2-7; v_call: TRBV5-1; d_call: TRBD1; clone_size: .
cdr3_nt: TGTGCCACCAGTGATTTGCAGGGGACAGATGGCTACACCTTC; cdr3_aa: CATSDLQGTDGYTF; j_call: TRBJ1-2; v_call: TRBV24-1; d_call: TRBD1; clone_size: once
cdr3_nt: TGTGCCAGCAGCCAAGATAAGCGGGGGGCGCATATATCCTACGAGCAGTACTTC; cdr3_aa: CASSQDKRGAHISYEQYF; j_call: TRBJ2-7; v_call: TRBV4-2; d_call: TRBD2; clone_size: .
cdr3_nt: TGTGCCATCGGGACGGCGGACTCGGAAAAACTGTTTTTT; cdr3_aa: CAIGTADSEKLFF; j_call: TRBJ1-4; v_call: TRBV12-3/TRBV12-4; d_call: .; clone_size: .
cdr3_nt: TGTGCCAGCAGTATTATTAGCGGGGGGGTTGTAGATACGCAGTATTTT; cdr3_aa: CASSIISGGVVDTQYF; j_call: TRBJ2-3; v_call: TRBV28; d_call: TRBD2; clone_size: .
cdr3_nt: TGCGCCAGCAGCCAAGAAAAGACGCGTCAGCCCCAGCATTTT; cdr3_aa: CASSQEKTRQPQHF; j_call: TRBJ1-5; v_call: TRBV4-3; d_call: .; clone_size: once
cdr3_nt: TGCGCCAGCAGCCGGACCCTCCTTAGTAACTATGGCTACACCTTC; cdr3_aa: CASSRTLLSNYGYTF; j_call: TRBJ1-2; v_call: TRBV5-1; d_call: .; clone_size: .
cdr3_nt: TGTGCCAGCACCGCGGGACTAGGGAGCACCGGGGAGCTGTTTTTT; cdr3_aa: CASTAGLGSTGELFF; j_call: TRBJ2-2; v_call: TRBV6-4; d_call: TRBD2; clone_size: .
cdr3_nt: TGTGCCAGCAGTTTAGATTCTGTAGGGCCCACTGAAGCTTTCTTT; cdr3_aa: CASSLDSVGPTEAFF; j_call: TRBJ1-1; v_call: TRBV28; d_call: .; clone_size: .
cdr3_nt: TGTGCCAGTAGTATGGTACGGCGTGGGCTGAAGAGCGTCTATGGCTACACCTTC; cdr3_aa: CASSMVRRGLKSVYGYTF; j_call: TRBJ1-2; v_call: TRBV19; d_call: .; clone_size: once
cdr3_nt: TGTGCCAGCAGCTTCTTACAGGGCAAAACCTACGAGCAGTACTTC; cdr3_aa: CASSFLQGKTYEQYF; j_call: TRBJ2-7; v_call: TRBV7-8; d_call: .; clone_size: .
cdr3_nt: TGTGCCAGCAGTTCCATGACAGGAGCAGCAACTAATGAAAAACTGTTTTTT; cdr3_aa: CASSSMTGAATNEKLFF; j_call: TRBJ1-4; v_call: TRBV28; d_call: .; clone_size: .
cdr3_nt: TGTGCCAGCAGTTTCCCGACAGGGATTGACACTGAAGCTTTCTTT; cdr3_aa: CASSFPTGIDTEAFF; j_call: TRBJ1-1; v_call: TRBV6-6; d_call: TRBD1; clone_size: .
cdr3_nt: TGTGCCAGCAGCAGTCGGAAGGGATCCTCCTATAATTCACCCCTCCACTTT; cdr3_aa: CASSSRKGSSYNSPLHF; j_call: TRBJ1-6; v_call: TRBV28; d_call: .; clone_size: .
cdr3_nt: TGTGCCAGCAGTTACTCGACCCTGAGCGGTGGCTACACCTTC; cdr3_aa: CASSYSTLSGGYTF; j_call: TRBJ1-2; v_call: TRBV6-5; d_call: .; clone_size: .
cdr3_nt: TGTGCCAGCAGCAGCCCGACAGTTGAAGAGACCCAGTACTTC; cdr3_aa: CASSSPTVEETQYF; j_call: TRBJ2-5; v_call: TRBV28; d_call: .; clone_size: once
cdr3_nt: TGTGCCAGCAGTGACGAGAGCGGGGGGTACAATGAGCAGTTCTTC; cdr3_aa: CASSDESGGYNEQFF; j_call: TRBJ2-1; v_call: TRBV6-4; d_call: TRBD2; clone_size: few
cdr3_nt: TGCAGCGTTGGGACTTTAGACGAGCAGTACTTC; cdr3_aa: CSVGTLDEQYF; j_call: TRBJ2-7; v_call: TRBV29-1; d_call: .; clone_size: .
cdr3_nt: TGTGCCAGTAGTATCGGCTTGACAGGACTTTTTAACTATGGCTACACCTTC; cdr3_aa: CASSIGLTGLFNYGYTF; j_call: TRBJ1-2; v_call: TRBV19; d_call: .; clone_size: .
cdr3_nt: TGTGCCAGCAGTGACTCTCCCCAGGGAACGCAGTATTTT; cdr3_aa: CASSDSPQGTQYF; j_call: TRBJ2-3; v_call: TRBV6-4; d_call: .; clone_size: .
cdr3_nt: TGTGCCTGGAGTGTACCCTGGAAGAACACTGAAGCTTTCTTT; cdr3_aa: CAWSVPWKNTEAFF; j_call: TRBJ1-1; v_call: TRBV30; d_call: .; clone_size: .
cdr3_nt: TGCGCCAGCAGGCAAAGGGGGACAGGGTTTGATACGCAGTATTTT; cdr3_aa: CASRQRGTGFDTQYF; j_call: TRBJ2-3; v_call: TRBV4-3; d_call: TRBD1; clone_size: .
cdr3_nt: TGTGCCAGCAGCCAAGAGGTGATTCTAGCAAACTCTGGGGCCAACGTCCTGACTTTC; cdr3_aa: CASSQEVILANSGANVLTF; j_call: TRBJ2-6; v_call: TRBV4-2; d_call: .; clone_size: once
cdr3_nt: TGTGCCAGCAGTACCCCGGGGTCGGGGGGAGTTCCCTACGAGCAGTACTTC; cdr3_aa: CASSTPGSGGVPYEQYF; j_call: TRBJ2-7; v_call: TRBV27; d_call: TRBD2; clone_size: .
cdr3_nt: TGTGCCAGCTCACTCGGGCCCCAGGGGAGTCAGCCCCAGCATTTT; cdr3_aa: CASSLGPQGSQPQHF; j_call: TRBJ1-5; v_call: TRBV18; d_call: .; clone_size: .
cdr3_nt: TGTGCCAGCAGCGTAGGCCTCTATGGCGAGCAGTACTTC; cdr3_aa: CASSVGLYGEQYF; j_call: TRBJ2-7; v_call: TRBV9; d_call: .; clone_size: .
cdr3_nt: TGTGCCAGCAGTTCCGGTGGGGGATTCAATGGCTACACCTTC; cdr3_aa: CASSSGGGFNGYTF; j_call: TRBJ1-2; v_call: TRBV27; d_call: .; clone_size: .
cdr3_nt: TGTGCCAGCAGTGACTGGGTTAAGTCCTACGAGCAGTACTTC; cdr3_aa: CASSDWVKSYEQYF; j_call: TRBJ2-7; v_call: TRBV6-4; d_call: .; clone_size: .
cdr3_nt: TGTGCCATTAAGGGGGAGCTATGGTACAATGAGCAGTTCTTC; cdr3_aa: CAIKGELWYNEQFF; j_call: TRBJ2-1; v_call: TRBV28; d_call: .; clone_size: .
cdr3_nt: TGCGCCAGCTGTGAGGGCGGGGGGGCCCCCTACAATGAGCAGTTCTTC; cdr3_aa: CASCEGGGAPYNEQFF; j_call: TRBJ2-1; v_call: TRBV10-2; d_call: TRBD2; clone_size: .
cdr3_nt: TGTGCCAGCAGCGGGGACTTCGAGACCAGCACAGATACGCAGTATTTT; cdr3_aa: CASSGDFETSTDTQYF; j_call: TRBJ2-3; v_call: TRBV5-4; d_call: .; clone_size: once
cdr3_nt: TGTGCAAGCAGCCGGGTCACTAATGAAAAACTGTTTTTT; cdr3_aa: CASSRVTNEKLFF; j_call: TRBJ1-4; v_call: TRBV5-5; d_call: .; clone_size: few
cdr3_nt: TGTGCCAGCAGCTTAAATCAGGGGGCGGGTCAGCCCCAGCATTTT; cdr3_aa: CASSLNQGAGQPQHF; j_call: TRBJ1-5; v_call: TRBV11-2; d_call: TRBD1; clone_size: .
cdr3_nt: TGTGCCAGTAGTTCTTACAGGGGGCTCTCCTACGAGCAGTACTTC; cdr3_aa: CASSSYRGLSYEQYF; j_call: TRBJ2-7; v_call: TRBV19; d_call: TRBD1; clone_size: few
cdr3_nt: TGTGCCAGCAGTTACCTTGGAGGGGCCACAGATACGCAGTATTTT; cdr3_aa: CASSYLGGATDTQYF; j_call: TRBJ2-3; v_call: TRBV6-5; d_call: .; clone_size: .
cdr3_nt: TGTGCCAGCAGCTTAGCAGGGACAGCGAACACTGAAGCTTTCTTT; cdr3_aa: CASSLAGTANTEAFF; j_call: TRBJ1-1; v_call: TRBV7-2; d_call: TRBD1; clone_size: .
cdr3_nt: TGTGCCAGCAGTTTATCACAGACAGGGCCAAAACTGTTTTTT; cdr3_aa: CASSLSQTGPKLFF; j_call: TRBJ1-4; v_call: TRBV27; d_call: TRBD1; clone_size: .
cdr3_nt: TGTGCCAGCATTACCACCCCCCGAGAGAACACTGAAGCTTTCTTT; cdr3_aa: CASITTPRENTEAFF; j_call: TRBJ1-1; v_call: TRBV7-8; d_call: .; clone_size: .
cdr3_nt: TGTGCCACCCGGACAGGGCCCTCTGGAAACACCATATATTTT; cdr3_aa: CATRTGPSGNTIYF; j_call: TRBJ1-3; v_call: TRBV27; d_call: TRBD1; clone_size: .
cdr3_nt: TGTGCCAGCAGCTCCCTCCCCGGGGGCTACACCTTC; cdr3_aa: CASSSLPGGYTF; j_call: TRBJ1-2; v_call: TRBV5-5; d_call: .; clone_size: .
cdr3_nt: TGTGCCAGCAGGGTATTCTCGAACACTGAAGCTTTCTTT; cdr3_aa: CASRVFSNTEAFF; j_call: TRBJ1-1; v_call: TRBV6-5; d_call: .; clone_size: .
cdr3_nt: TGTGCCAGCAGCGAATCGGAGTCCTATGGCTACACCTTC; cdr3_aa: CASSESESYGYTF; j_call: TRBJ1-2; v_call: TRBV3-1/TRBV3-2; d_call: .; clone_size: .
cdr3_nt: TGCGCCAGCAGCTTGGCCGGACGGAGCAATCAGCCCCAGCATTTT; cdr3_aa: CASSLAGRSNQPQHF; j_call: TRBJ1-5; v_call: TRBV5-1; d_call: .; clone_size: .
cdr3_nt: TGTGCCGGGCATGGACTAGCGGGGGGTACAGATACGCAGTATTTT; cdr3_aa: CAGHGLAGGTDTQYF; j_call: TRBJ2-3; v_call: TRBV6-5; d_call: TRBD2; clone_size: .